The TCR beta chain described here comes from a study of blood T cell repertoires in COVID-19. About the research overall: The study drew acute and convalescent COVID-19 samples from the United States, Italy and Spain. The analysed material was cDNA or gDNA that came from T cells, B-cell-depleted T cells, or PBMCs.

Per the study methods: How many nucleated cells were present was estimated from reference gene primer amplification. Generated by immunoSEQ multiplex PCR, the TCRdb table keeps only in-frame clones and is missing some. That table furnishes V, J and clone size, whereas the DNA furnished D and trimming. This table holds around 150,000 clones, roughly 91% found once. This clone was seen only once. V was pared by 1 base and J by 0 bases, with 13 bases between. There are 17 residues in the CDR3. The germline gives CDR1 SGHTA, CDR2 FQGNSA. The chain has TRBV7-2 and TRBJ1-5; D is perhaps TRBD1 (6 bases). The sequenced material came from peripheral blood. This receptor was identified in a woman in her forties or fifties with acute or convalescent COVID-19. CDR3 sequence: CASSLDGTPYSNQPQHF. The CDR3 DNA reads TGTGCCAGCAGCTTAGATGGGACACCTTATAGCAATCAGCCCCAGCATTTT.